Listed here are 23 T cell receptor beta chains from one sample, sequenced in a study of blood T cell repertoires in COVID-19. Assay used: immunoSEQ multiplex PCR; TCRdb lists only in-frame clones, some missing. The sample holds about 240,000 clones; roughly 86% are singletons and the top ten take around 2.6%. Sequencing was done on a sample of PBMCs or T cells enriched from blood (not recorded which). These receptors came from a woman between 25 and 40 years old with acute COVID-19.

CDR3 DNA sequence: TGTGCCAGCAGCTCAGCCGGGACTGAAGCTTTCTTT. Its translation is CASSSAGTEAFF. The chain couples TRBV6-5 to TRBJ1-1; no clear D. Trimming took 6 bases from V and 5 from J, leaving 10 bases between them. In germline, CDR1 is MNHEY, CDR2 SVGAGI. There are 12 residues in the CDR3.

This clone occurred a few times. This chain joins TRBV3-1 (or the pseudogene TRBV3-2) and TRBJ2-1; weak D call: TRBD1 (5 bases). The germline CDR1 and CDR2 sequences are LGHDT and YNNKEL (reference sequence). V dropped 0 bases and J dropped 0 bases, with 21 bases sitting between them. The CDR3 is 20 amino acids. The CDR3 coding sequence is TGTGCCAGCAGCCAAGATCTGCAGATGGAAGGGGTTTCCTCCTACAATGAGCAGTTCTTC. This codes for CASSQDLQMEGVSSYNEQFF.

The rearrangement links TRBV6-1 to TRBJ2-1; D is possibly TRBD2 (6 bases). Germline V lookup: CDR1 MNHNS, CDR2 SASEGT. Trimming left V 2 bases short and J 0 bases short, with 11 bases between. The CDR3 is 16 amino acids. CDR3 sequence reads: CASSERRESSYNEQFF. DNA of the CDR3: TGTGCCAGCAGTGAAAGGAGGGAAAGCTCCTACAATGAGCAGTTCTTC.

CDR3 loop: CASSLPGQGVYEQYF. CDR3 coding DNA: TGTGCCAGCAGCCTGCCGGGACAGGGGGTTTACGAGCAGTACTTC. The chain has TRBV6-5 and TRBJ2-7; TRBD1 aligns across 11 bases. V dropped 6 bases and J dropped 4; count of bases not matched to a gene: 8. The length of the CDR3 is 15 residues. Germline assignment: CDR1 MNHEY and CDR2 SVGAGI.

This chain joins TRBV10-3 and TRBJ1-1; 7 nucleotides match TRBD1. V dropped 6 bases and J dropped 1; count of bases not matched to a gene: 11. CDR1 is ENHRY and CDR2 is SYGVKD in the germline V gene. This CDR3 comprises 16 residues. Here the CDR3 reads CAISFSPGQSNTEAFF. CDR3 DNA sequence: TGTGCCATCAGCTTCAGCCCGGGACAGTCGAACACTGAAGCTTTCTTT.

In regard to this clone: Other DNA sequences in this specimen translate into the identical CDR3. The chain has TRBV15 and TRBJ2-7; D perhaps matches TRBD2 (5 bases). CDR1 LNHNV and CDR2 YYDKDF come from the germline V gene (reference sequence). CDR3 length: 14 residues. Trimming took 0 bases from V and 2 from J, leaving 8 bases between them. This CDR3 is CATSRDRGTYEQYF. CDR3 bases: TGTGCCACCAGCAGAGATCGGGGAACCTACGAGCAGTACTTC.

This clone has just one count. This chain's CDR3 is CASSIGVLHPPFF. The DNA for the CDR3 is TGTGCCAGTAGTATCGGGGTTTTGCATCCCCCGTTTTTT. The chain combines TRBV19 with TRBJ1-4; D gene uncertain. The CDR3 has 13 residues. The germline V gene encodes CDR1 LNHDA and CDR2 SQIVND (reference sequence). The V end lost 3 bases, the J end lost 16 bases, and 18 bases lay between the germline ends.

As to this clone: The sample contains more than one DNA sequence encoding this CDR3. The V gene is TRBV19, the J gene TRBJ2-1, with 9 nucleotides matching TRBD2. The CDR3 is made up of 15 amino acids. Germline CDR1 LNHDA, CDR2 SQIVND (reference sequence). The V and J ends lost 3 bases and 0 bases, in that order; junction bases with no gene match: 0. In DNA, the CDR3 is TGTGCCAGTAGTATTAGCGGGGGCTCCTACAATGAGCAGTTCTTC. This gives the protein CASSISGGSYNEQFF.

The chain couples TRBV6-5 to TRBJ1-2; D gene uncertain. The CDR3 contains 13 residues. The germline CDR1 and CDR2 sequences are MNHEY and SVGAGI. Between the trimmed V and J ends, which lost 8 bases and 4 bases, there was a span of 14 bases. The CDR3 region is CASRLGGGYGYTF. The CDR3 DNA follows: TGTGCCAGCCGCCTCGGTGGTGGCTATGGCTACACCTTC.

This clone has more than one count but fewer than ten. The V and J genes are TRBV3-1 (or the pseudogene TRBV3-2) and TRBJ2-7; TRBD1 agrees at 8 bases. V lost 0 bases and J lost 0; bases outside the gene matches: 7. Germline assignment: CDR1 LGHDT and CDR2 YNNKEL (reference sequence). The CDR3 length is 17 residues. Written as DNA, the CDR3 is TGTGCCAGCAGCCAAGACCGGACAGGGACAATCTCCTACGAGCAGTACTTC. Translating gives CASSQDRTGTISYEQYF.

There are a few counts of this clone. This chain uses TRBV11-3 with TRBJ2-7; D gene ambiguous. This CDR3 region has 13 residues. V gave up 0 bases and J gave up 7 bases, with 10 bases separating them. Germline loops: CDR1 SGHNT, CDR2 YENEEA. The CDR3 here is CASSLDPEREQYF. DNA for the CDR3: TGTGCCAGCAGCTTAGATCCGGAGAGAGAGCAGTACTTC.

The chain joins TRBV7-6 to TRBJ1-4; D not resolved. From germline, CDR1 is SGHVS and CDR2 FNYEAQ. The CDR3 length is 12 residues. The V gene lost 4 bases and the J gene lost 10 bases, with 10 bases spanning the gap. In nucleotides, the CDR3 is TGTGCCAGCAGCTCCCAATCGGGAAAACTGTTTTTT. This sequence encodes CASSSQSGKLFF.

This clone was seen a single time. This rearrangement joins TRBV5-6 to TRBJ2-7; TRBD2 might be the D (6 bases). CDR1 and CDR2 (germline): SGHDT, YYEEEE. The CDR3 length is 15 residues. V lost 4 bases and J lost 3, with 17 bases in between. This CDR3 is CASSTSGGWIYEQYF. CDR3 in DNA: TGTGCCAGCAGCACTTCCGGGGGATGGATCTACGAGCAGTACTTC.

V and J are TRBV6-5 and TRBJ1-1; 7 nucleotides agree with TRBD1. Germline trimming cut 9 bases from V and 1 base from J; bases unmatched to any gene: 5. The CDR3 is 13 amino acids. CDR1 MNHEY and CDR2 SVGAGI come from the germline V gene. CDR3: CASNRGSNTEAFF. CDR3 DNA sequence: TGTGCCAGTAACAGGGGTTCGAACACTGAAGCTTTCTTT.

V gene TRBV11-3 combines with J gene TRBJ1-1, with D possibly being TRBD1 (5 bases). The CDR3 is 13 amino acids. Germline CDR1 is SGHNT and CDR2 is YENEEA. V lost 3 bases to trimming and J lost 5 bases, with 10 bases between them. The CDR3 sequence is CASSFGGGTEAFF. CDR3 sequence (DNA): TGTGCCAGCAGCTTCGGGGGTGGGACTGAAGCTTTCTTT. The full variable domain, its missing parts supplied by reference TRBV11-3 and TRBJ1-1, is EAGVVQSPRYKIIEKKQPVAFWCNPISGHNTLYWYLQNLGQGPELLIRYENEEAVDDSQLPKDRFSAERLKGVDSTLKIQPAELGDSAVYLCASSFGGGTEAFFGQGTRLTVV.

The rearrangement joins TRBV4-3 to TRBJ1-1, with D uncertain. V lost 0 bases to trimming and J lost 10 bases, with 15 bases between them. This CDR3 is 14 amino acids long. The germline CDR1 and CDR2 sequences are LGHNA and YSLEER. CDR3 coding DNA: TGCGCCAGCAGCCAAGATAGGGCCCCCGGAGGAGCTTTCTTT. This sequence encodes CASSQDRAPGGAFF.

The J gene is TRBJ1-2, the V gene TRBV3-1 (or the pseudogene TRBV3-2); 8 bases are shared with TRBD1. This CDR3 contains 13 residues. V lost 6 bases and J lost 6; bases outside the gene matches: 6. Germline V gene lookup returns CDR1 LGHDT and CDR2 YNNKEL (reference sequence). The CDR3 reads CASSQPGGNGYTF. The DNA for the CDR3 is TGTGCCAGCAGTCAACCAGGGGGCAATGGCTACACCTTC.

The chain employs TRBV7-8 and TRBJ2-3, with TRBD2 identical over 14 bases. CDR1 and CDR2 from the germline V gene are SGHVS and FQNEAQ. Trimming cost V 5 bases and J 1 base; bases outside gene matches: 5. There are 17 residues in the CDR3. Here the CDR3 reads CASSPRLAGGGTDTQYF. The DNA for the CDR3 is TGTGCCAGCAGCCCTAGACTAGCGGGGGGGGGCACAGATACGCAGTATTTT. Supplemented by reference TRBV7-8 and TRBJ2-3, the full variable domain reads GAGVSQSPRYKVAKRGQDVALRCDPISGHVSLFWYQQALGQGPEFLTYFQNEAQLDKSGLPSDRFFAERPEGSVSTLKIQRTQQEDSAVYLCASSPRLAGGGTDTQYFGPGTRLTVL.

This clone has just one count. The V gene is TRBV6-5, the J gene TRBJ2-5; D gene uncertain. The V end was cut by 7 bases, the J end by 5 bases, with 8 bases between. CDR3 length: 11 amino acids. CDR1 is MNHEY, CDR2 SVGAGI, per germline. CDR3: CASTLQETQYF. CDR3 nucleotides: TGTGCCAGCACCTTACAGGAGACCCAGTACTTC.

The chain joins TRBV10-3 to TRBJ2-5; the match to TRBD2 covers 7 bases. In germline, CDR1 is ENHRY, CDR2 SYGVKD. J was trimmed by 3 bases and V by 0 bases; bases with no gene match: 10. The length of the CDR3 is 17 residues. The CDR3 coding sequence is TGTGCCATCAGTGAGTCCGGGGGGTGGGTAGGTGAAGAGACCCAGTACTTC. Translated: CAISESGGWVGEETQYF.

V usage is TRBV4-2 and J usage is TRBJ1-4; D is possibly TRBD1 (5 bases). The V and J ends lost 1 base and 8 bases respectively, with 14 bases between them. In germline, CDR1 is LGHNA, CDR2 YNFKEQ. The CDR3 extends over 15 amino acids. The CDR3: CASSQVGRVDEKLFF. DNA for the CDR3: TGTGCCAGCAGCCAAGTCGGCAGGGTCGACGAAAAACTGTTTTTT.

The V call is TRBV4-3, the J call TRBJ1-2, with 7 bases identical to TRBD1. J was trimmed by 7 bases and V by 4 bases; bases with no gene match: 9. The CDR3 runs to 14 residues. Germline CDR1 is LGHNA and CDR2 is YSLEER. The CDR3 protein is CASSLGQAGSGYTF. The CDR3 region has the DNA TGCGCCAGCAGCCTAGGACAGGCTGGTAGTGGCTACACCTTC.

The chain uses TRBV29-1 and TRBJ2-7, with D possibly being TRBD1 (5 bases). From germline, CDR1 is SQVTM and CDR2 ANQGSEA. There are 12 residues in the CDR3. V lost 6 bases to trimming and J lost 1 base, with 10 bases between them. CDR3 region: CSVVTESYEQYF. The CDR3 DNA is TGCAGCGTAGTGACAGAGTCCTACGAGCAGTACTTC.